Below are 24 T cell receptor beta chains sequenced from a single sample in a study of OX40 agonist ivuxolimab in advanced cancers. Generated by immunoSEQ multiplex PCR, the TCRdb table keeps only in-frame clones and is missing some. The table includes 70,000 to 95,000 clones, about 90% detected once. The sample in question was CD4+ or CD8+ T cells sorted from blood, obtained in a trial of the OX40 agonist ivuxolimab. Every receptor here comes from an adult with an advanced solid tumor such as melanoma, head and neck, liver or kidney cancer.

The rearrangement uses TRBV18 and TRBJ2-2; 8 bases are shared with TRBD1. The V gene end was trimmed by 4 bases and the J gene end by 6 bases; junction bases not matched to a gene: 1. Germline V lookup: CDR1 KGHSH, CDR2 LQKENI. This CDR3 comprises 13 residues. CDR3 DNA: TGTGCCAGCTCACAACAGGGGGCCGGGGAGCTGTTTTTT. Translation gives CASSQQGAGELFF.

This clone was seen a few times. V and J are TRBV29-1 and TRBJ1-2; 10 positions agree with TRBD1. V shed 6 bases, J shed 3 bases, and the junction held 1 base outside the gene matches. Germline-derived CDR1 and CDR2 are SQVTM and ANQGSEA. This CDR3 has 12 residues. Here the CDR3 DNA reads TGCAGCGTCGGACAGGGGGACTATGGCTACACCTTC. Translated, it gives CSVGQGDYGYTF.

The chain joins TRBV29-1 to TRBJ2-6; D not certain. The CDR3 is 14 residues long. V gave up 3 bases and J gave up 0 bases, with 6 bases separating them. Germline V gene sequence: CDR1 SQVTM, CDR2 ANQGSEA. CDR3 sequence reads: CSVDKSSGANVLTF. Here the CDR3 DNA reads TGCAGCGTTGATAAGAGCTCTGGGGCCAACGTCCTGACTTTC. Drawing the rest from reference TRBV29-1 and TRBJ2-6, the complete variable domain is SAVISQKPSRDICQRGTSLTIQCQVDSQVTMMFWYRQQPGQSLTLIATANQGSEATYESGFVIDKFPISRPNLTFSTLTVSNMSPEDSSIYLCSVDKSSGANVLTFGAGSRLTVL.

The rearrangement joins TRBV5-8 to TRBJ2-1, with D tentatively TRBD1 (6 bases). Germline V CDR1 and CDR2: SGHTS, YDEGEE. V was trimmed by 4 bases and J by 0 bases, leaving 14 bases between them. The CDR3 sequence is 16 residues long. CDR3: CASSHHTGSSYNEQFF. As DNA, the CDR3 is TGTGCCAGCAGCCATCATACAGGGAGCTCCTACAATGAGCAGTTCTTC.

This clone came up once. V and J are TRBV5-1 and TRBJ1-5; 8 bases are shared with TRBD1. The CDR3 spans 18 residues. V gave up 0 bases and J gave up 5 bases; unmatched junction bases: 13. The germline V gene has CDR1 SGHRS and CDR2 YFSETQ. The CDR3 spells CASSLVDRGKVMDQPQHF. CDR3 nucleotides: TGCGCCAGCAGCTTGGTCGACAGGGGTAAGGTGATGGATCAGCCCCAGCATTTT.

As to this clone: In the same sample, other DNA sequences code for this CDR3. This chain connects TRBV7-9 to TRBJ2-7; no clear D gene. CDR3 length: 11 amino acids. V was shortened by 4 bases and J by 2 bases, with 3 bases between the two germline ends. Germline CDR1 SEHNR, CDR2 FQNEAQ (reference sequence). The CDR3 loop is CASSSTYEQYF. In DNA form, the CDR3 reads TGTGCCAGCAGCTCGACCTACGAGCAGTACTTC.

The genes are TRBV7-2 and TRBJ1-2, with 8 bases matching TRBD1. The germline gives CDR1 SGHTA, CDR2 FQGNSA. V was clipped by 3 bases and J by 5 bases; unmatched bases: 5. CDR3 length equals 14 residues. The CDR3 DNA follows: TGTGCCAGCAGCTTCGGACAGGGAAGGTATGGCTACACCTTC. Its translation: CASSFGQGRYGYTF. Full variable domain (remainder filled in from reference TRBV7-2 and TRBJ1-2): GAGVSQSPSNKVTEKGKDVELRCDPISGHTALYWYRQSLGQGLEFLIYFQGNSAPDKSGLPSDRFSAERTGGSVSTLTIQRTQQEDSAVYLCASSFGQGRYGYTFGSGTRLTVV.

The CDR3 DNA reads TGTGCCAGCAGAGCAACAGGGTATGAAAAACTGTTTTTT. Encoded protein: CASRATGYEKLFF. V and J are TRBV2 and TRBJ1-4; possibly TRBD1 for D (6 bases). Per germline, CDR1 SNHLY and CDR2 FYNNEI. V gave up 6 bases and J gave up 6 bases, with 11 bases separating them. This CDR3 region has 13 residues. The variable domain in full, completed from reference TRBV2 and TRBJ1-4, reads EPEVTQTPSHQVTQMGQEVILRCVPISNHLYFYWYRQILGQKVEFLVSFYNNEISEKSEIFDDQFSVERPDGSNFTLKIRSTKLEDSAMYFCASRATGYEKLFFGSGTQLSVL.

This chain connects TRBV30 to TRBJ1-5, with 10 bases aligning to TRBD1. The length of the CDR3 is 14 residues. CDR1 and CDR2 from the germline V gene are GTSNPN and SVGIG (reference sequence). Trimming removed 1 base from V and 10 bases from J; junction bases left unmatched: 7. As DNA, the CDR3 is TGTGCCTGGAGTGGGGGGACAGGGGTGATCCCCCAGCATTTT. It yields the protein CAWSGGTGVIPQHF.

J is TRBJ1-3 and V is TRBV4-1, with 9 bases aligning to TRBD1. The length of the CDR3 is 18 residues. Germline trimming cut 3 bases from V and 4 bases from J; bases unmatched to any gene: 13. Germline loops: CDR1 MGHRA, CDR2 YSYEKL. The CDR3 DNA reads TGCGCCAGCAGCCACAAAGGCGGAACAGGGGGCTTCGGAAACACCATATATTTT. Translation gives CASSHKGGTGGFGNTIYF.

This CDR3 is CASSLGRNTGELFF. CDR3 sequence (DNA): TGTGCCAGCAGCTTGGGACGAAACACCGGGGAGCTGTTTTTT. The chain links TRBV5-6 to TRBJ2-2; D gene uncertain. This CDR3 comprises 14 residues. Germline lookup yields CDR1 SGHDT and CDR2 YYEEEE. The germline V and J ends were trimmed by 0 bases and 2 bases, with 5 bases remaining between them.

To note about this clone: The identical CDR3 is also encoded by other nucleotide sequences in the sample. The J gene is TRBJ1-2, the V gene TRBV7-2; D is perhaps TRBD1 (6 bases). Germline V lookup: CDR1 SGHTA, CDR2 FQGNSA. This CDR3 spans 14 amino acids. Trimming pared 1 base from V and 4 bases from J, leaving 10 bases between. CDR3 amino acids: CASSLVGGVYGYTF. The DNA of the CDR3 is TGTGCCAGCAGCTTAGTTGGGGGCGTCTATGGCTACACCTTC.

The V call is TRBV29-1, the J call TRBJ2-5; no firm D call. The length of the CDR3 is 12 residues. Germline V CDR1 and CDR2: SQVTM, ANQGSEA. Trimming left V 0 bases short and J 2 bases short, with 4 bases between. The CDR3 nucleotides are TGCAGCGTTGAAGAGGGACAAGAGACCCAGTACTTC. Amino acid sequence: CSVEEGQETQYF.

DNA for the CDR3: TGTGCCAGCAGTGGGGGTCCCCAGGGGCCCCTGATGGAGCAGTACTTC. Protein: CASSGGPQGPLMEQYF. The chain has TRBV6-1 and TRBJ2-7; D may be TRBD1 (6 bases). Germline CDR1 is MNHNS and CDR2 is SASEGT. V lost 4 bases and J lost 7, with 23 bases in between. The CDR3 is 16 amino acids.

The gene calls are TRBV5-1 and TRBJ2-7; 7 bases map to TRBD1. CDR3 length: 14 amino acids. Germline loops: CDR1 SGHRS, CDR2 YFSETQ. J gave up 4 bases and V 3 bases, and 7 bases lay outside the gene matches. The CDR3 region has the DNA TGCGCCAGCAGCTCTACAGGGGTCGTGTACGAGCAGTACTTC. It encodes CASSSTGVVYEQYF.

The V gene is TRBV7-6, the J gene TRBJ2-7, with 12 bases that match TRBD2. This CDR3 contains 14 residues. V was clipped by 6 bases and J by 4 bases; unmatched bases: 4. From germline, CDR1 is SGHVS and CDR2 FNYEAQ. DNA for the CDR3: TGTGCCAGCAGTCCTGGACTAGCGGGATACGAGCAGTACTTC. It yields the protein CASSPGLAGYEQYF.

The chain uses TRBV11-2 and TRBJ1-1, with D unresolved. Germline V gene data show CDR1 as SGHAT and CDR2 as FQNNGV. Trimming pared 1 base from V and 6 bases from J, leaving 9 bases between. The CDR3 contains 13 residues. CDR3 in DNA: TGTGCCAGCAGCTTAGCGGGGTTAGCTGAAGCTTTCTTT. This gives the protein CASSLAGLAEAFF.

CDR3 residues: CASSRQGPNTEAFF. CDR3 bases: TGCGCCAGCAGTAGACAGGGTCCCAACACTGAAGCTTTCTTT. J is TRBJ1-1 and V is TRBV5-1; 7 bases map to TRBD1. Germline values: CDR1 SGHRS, CDR2 YFSETQ. After removal of 5 bases from V and 2 bases from J, the junction contained 6 bases not matched to a gene. The CDR3 sequence is 14 residues long.

CDR3 sequence (DNA): TGTGCCAGTAGTGATCCGGGACTAGACTATTTCGGGGAGCTGTTTTTT. This codes for CASSDPGLDYFGELFF. V and J are TRBV19 and TRBJ2-2, with 8 bases matching TRBD2. The CDR3 contains 16 residues. V dropped 5 bases and J dropped 7; count of bases not matched to a gene: 12. Looked up from germline, CDR1 is LNHDA and CDR2 is SQIVND (reference sequence).

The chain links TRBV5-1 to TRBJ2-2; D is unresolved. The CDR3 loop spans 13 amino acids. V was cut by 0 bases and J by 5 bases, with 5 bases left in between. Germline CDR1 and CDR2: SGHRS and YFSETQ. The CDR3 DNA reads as TGCGCCAGCAGCTTGGCCTTGACCGGGGAGCTGTTTTTT. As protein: CASSLALTGELFF.

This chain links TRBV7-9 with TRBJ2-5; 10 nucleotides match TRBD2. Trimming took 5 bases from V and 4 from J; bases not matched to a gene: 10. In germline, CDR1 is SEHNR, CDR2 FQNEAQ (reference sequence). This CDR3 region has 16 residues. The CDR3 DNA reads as TGTGCCAGCAGCCCTACGATAGCGGGAGGAGGAGAGACCCAGTACTTC. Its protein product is CASSPTIAGGGETQYF.

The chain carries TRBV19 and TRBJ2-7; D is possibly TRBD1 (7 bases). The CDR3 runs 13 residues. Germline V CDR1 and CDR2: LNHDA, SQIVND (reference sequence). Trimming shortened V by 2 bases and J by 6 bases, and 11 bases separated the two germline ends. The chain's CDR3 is CASSISGGREQYF. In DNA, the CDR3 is TGTGCCAGTAGTATATCAGGGGGGCGCGAGCAGTACTTC.

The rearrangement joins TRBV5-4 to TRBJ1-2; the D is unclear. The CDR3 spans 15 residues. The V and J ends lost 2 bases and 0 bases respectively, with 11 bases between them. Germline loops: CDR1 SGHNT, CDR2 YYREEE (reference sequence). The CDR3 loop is CASSFEPPANYGYTF. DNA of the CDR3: TGTGCCAGCAGCTTTGAGCCGCCTGCTAACTATGGCTACACCTTC. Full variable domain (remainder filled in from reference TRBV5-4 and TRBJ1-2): ETGVTQSPTHLIKTRGQQVTLRCSSQSGHNTVSWYQQALGQGPQFIFQYYREEENGRGNFPPRFSGLQFPNYSSELNVNALELDDSALYLCASSFEPPANYGYTFGSGTRLTVV.

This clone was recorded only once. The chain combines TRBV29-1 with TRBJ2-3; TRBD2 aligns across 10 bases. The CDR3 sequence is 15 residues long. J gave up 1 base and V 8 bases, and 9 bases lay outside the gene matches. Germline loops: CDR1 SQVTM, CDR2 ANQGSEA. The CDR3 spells CSIPGLAARTDTQYF. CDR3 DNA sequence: TGCAGCATTCCCGGACTAGCGGCACGCACAGATACGCAGTATTTT.